This T cell receptor beta chain comes out of a study of blood T cell repertoires in COVID-19 (dated by TCRdb to the early 2020s). With respect to the entire study: Samples from collaborators originated in the United States, Italy and Spain and spanned both the acute and convalescent phases of COVID-19. The prospective study material was composed of cDNA or gDNA derived from T cells, B-cell-depleted T cells, or PBMCs. Deeply sampled blood TCRbeta repertoires from subjects exposed to, actively infected with, or recovered from COVID-19 were included in the dataset. The repertoires were released in a freely available public database intended as a resource for research on the immune response to SARS-CoV-2. Samples were obtained from the ongoing ImmuneRACE study (first 160 participants) and from 1,254 subjects provided by 6 global collaborators. Sample metadata almost always included a de-identified subject ID, COVID-19 status, age in years and sex. HLA class I and class II types, where available, came from metadata supplied by the sample provider rather than from assay-based typing. Results the study describes overall, beyond this receptor: The amount of clinical and demographic metadata varied by source and participant and was provided uncurated.

The CDR3 measures 13 amino acids from cysteine to phenylalanine. Only the CDR3 portion is preserved as DNA: 39 bases, with reading frame beginning at the first base. Taken from the germline V gene, the CDR1 and CDR2 loops are MNHNS and SASEGT. Trimming costs V 0 bases and J 4 bases, and their ends lie 4 bases apart. The collaborating institutions used their own protocols to collect whole blood in K2EDTA tubes. Collaborator samples were shipped for TCRbeta analysis as frozen whole blood, isolated PBMCs, or DNA extracted from either sample type. Comments on this clone: Its cognate antigen has yet to be identified. The input lacks base qualities; no much larger clone sits a single base away.

The immunoSEQ Assay, a bias-controlled multiplex PCR, was used to amplify TCRbeta CDR3 regions from genomic DNA. In the source study's methods: The number of nucleated cells in each sample was estimated from the amplification of reference gene primers within the assay. To quantify the absolute abundance of each unique TCRbeta CDR3 rearrangement, sequence reads were collapsed and filtered. Productive Simpson clonality was computed per sample as the square root of Simpson's diversity index over productive rearrangements. TCRdb took over this immuneACCESS table, retaining in-frame rearrangements with V and J assigned. Such tables are incomplete; in checked studies, under half of the missing clones stem from an unresolved V gene, and the remainder is unexplained. That table supplies the V and J calls and clone size; D and trimming were determined from the DNA. The sample contains about 140,000 clones, roughly 84% of them found a single time. The ten most abundant clones make up 3% to 5% of the sample.

This sequence originates from a woman in her sixties with acute or convalescent COVID-19. Material for sequencing was peripheral blood. The chain is assembled from TRBV6-1 and TRBJ1-5; the D gene lacks a confident call. The CDR3 protein sequence reads: CASSEAENQPQHF. The sequence in DNA is TGTGCCAGCAGTGAAGCGGAGAATCAGCCCCAGCATTTT.